This T cell receptor (beta chain) was retrieved from a study of blood T cell repertoires in COVID-19. Authors' data handling: Amplification with reference gene primers provided the estimates of nucleated cell counts. The data were produced by immunoSEQ multiplex PCR, yet TCRdb's version contains in-frame clones alone and is incomplete. Clone size and the V and J calls come from that table; the DNA yielded D and trimming. Of around 92,000 clones in the sample, around 80% were seen once. The receptor's source is an elderly woman with acute or convalescent COVID-19. The sample was peripheral blood.

The CDR3: CASSQGTSGGEQYF. The CDR3 DNA sequence: TGTGCCAGCAGCCAAGGGACTAGCGGAGGGGAGCAGTACTTC. The chain links TRBV3-1 (or the pseudogene TRBV3-2) to TRBJ2-7; 10 bases line up with TRBD2. Trimming cost V 1 base and J 7 bases; bases outside gene matches: 4. CDR1 is LGHDT and CDR2 is YNNKEL in the germline V gene (reference sequence). This CDR3 is built from 14 residues.